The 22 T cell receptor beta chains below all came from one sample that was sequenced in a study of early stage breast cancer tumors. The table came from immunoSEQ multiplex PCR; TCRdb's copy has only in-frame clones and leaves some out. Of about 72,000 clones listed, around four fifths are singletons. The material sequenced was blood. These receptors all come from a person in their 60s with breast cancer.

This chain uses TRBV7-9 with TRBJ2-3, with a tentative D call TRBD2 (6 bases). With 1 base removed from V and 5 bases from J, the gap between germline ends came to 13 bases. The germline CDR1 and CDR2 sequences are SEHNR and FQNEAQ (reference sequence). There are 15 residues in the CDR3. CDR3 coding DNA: TGTGCCAGCAGCTTAGACGGACTAATGAAAGATACGCAGTATTTT. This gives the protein CASSLDGLMKDTQYF.

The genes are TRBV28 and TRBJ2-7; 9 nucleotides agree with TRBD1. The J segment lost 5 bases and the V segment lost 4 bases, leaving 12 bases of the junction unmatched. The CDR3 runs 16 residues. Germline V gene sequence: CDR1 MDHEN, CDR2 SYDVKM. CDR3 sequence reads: CASSSIPGQGHHEQYF. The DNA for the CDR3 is TGTGCCAGCAGTTCGATCCCGGGACAGGGTCACCACGAGCAGTACTTC.

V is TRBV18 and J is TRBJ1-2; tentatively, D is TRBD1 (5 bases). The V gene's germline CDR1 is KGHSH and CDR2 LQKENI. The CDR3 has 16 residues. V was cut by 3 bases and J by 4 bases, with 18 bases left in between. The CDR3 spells CASSPGPGTELYGYTF. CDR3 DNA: TGTGCCAGCTCACCCGGTCCCGGGACCGAACTCTATGGCTACACCTTC.

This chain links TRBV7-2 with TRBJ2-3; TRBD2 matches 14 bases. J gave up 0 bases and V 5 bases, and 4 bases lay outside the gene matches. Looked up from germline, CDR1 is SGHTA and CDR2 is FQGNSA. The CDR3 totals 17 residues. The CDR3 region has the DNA TGTGCCAGCAGCCCGGGACTAGCGGGGGTTAGCACAGATACGCAGTATTTT. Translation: CASSPGLAGVSTDTQYF.

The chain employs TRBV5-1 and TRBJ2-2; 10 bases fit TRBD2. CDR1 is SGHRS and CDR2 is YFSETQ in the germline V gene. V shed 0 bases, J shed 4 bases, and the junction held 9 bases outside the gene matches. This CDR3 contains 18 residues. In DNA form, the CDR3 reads TGCGCCAGCAGCTTGGCCGGAGCGGGGGGGATATCCACCGGGGAGCTGTTTTTT. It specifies CASSLAGAGGISTGELFF.

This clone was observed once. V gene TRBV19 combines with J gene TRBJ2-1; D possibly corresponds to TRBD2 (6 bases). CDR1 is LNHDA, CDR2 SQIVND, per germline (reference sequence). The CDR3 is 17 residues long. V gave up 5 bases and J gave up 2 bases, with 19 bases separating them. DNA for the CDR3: TGTGCCAGTAGTCCCGACCTGCGGGGTAGACCCTACAATGAGCAGTTCTTC. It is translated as CASSPDLRGRPYNEQFF.

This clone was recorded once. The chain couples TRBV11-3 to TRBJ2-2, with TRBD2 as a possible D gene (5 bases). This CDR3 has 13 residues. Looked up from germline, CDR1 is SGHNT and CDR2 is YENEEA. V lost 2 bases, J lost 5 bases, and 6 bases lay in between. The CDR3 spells CASSLTRTGELFF. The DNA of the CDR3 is TGTGCCAGCAGCTTAACTAGGACCGGGGAGCTGTTTTTT.

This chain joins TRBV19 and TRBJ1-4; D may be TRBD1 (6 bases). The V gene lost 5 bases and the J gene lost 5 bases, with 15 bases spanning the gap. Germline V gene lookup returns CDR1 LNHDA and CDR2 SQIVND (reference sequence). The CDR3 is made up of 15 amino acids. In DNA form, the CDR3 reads TGTGCCAGTAGTCTGTCCCGGGGGCTAAATGAAAAACTGTTTTTT. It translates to CASSLSRGLNEKLFF.

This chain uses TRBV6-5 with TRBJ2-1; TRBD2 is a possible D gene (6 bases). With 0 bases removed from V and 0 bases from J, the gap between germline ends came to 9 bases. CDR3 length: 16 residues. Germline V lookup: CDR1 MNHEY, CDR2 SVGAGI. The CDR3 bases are TGTGCCAGCAGTTACTCTGTGGGAGGCTCCTACAATGAGCAGTTCTTC. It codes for CASSYSVGGSYNEQFF.

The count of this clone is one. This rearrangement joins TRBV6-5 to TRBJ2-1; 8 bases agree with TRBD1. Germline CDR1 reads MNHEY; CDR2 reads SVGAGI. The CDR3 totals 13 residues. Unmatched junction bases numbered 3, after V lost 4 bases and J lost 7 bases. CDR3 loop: CASSSGQANEQFF. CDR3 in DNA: TGTGCCAGCAGTTCGGGACAGGCGAATGAGCAGTTCTTC.

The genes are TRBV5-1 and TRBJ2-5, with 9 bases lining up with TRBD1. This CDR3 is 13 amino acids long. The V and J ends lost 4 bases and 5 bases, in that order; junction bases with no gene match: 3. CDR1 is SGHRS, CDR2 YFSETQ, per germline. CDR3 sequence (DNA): TGCGCCAGCAGCCCGGGGACAGGGGAGACCCAGTACTTC. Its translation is CASSPGTGETQYF.

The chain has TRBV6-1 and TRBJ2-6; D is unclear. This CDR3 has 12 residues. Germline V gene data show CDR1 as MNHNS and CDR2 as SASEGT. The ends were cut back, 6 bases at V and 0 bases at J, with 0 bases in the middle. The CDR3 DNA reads TGTGCCAGCAGCTCTGGGGCCAACGTCCTGACTTTC. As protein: CASSSGANVLTF.

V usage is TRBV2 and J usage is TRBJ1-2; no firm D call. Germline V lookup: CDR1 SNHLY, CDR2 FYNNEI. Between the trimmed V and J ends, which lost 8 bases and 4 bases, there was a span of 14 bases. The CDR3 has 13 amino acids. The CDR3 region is CASAVSPVYGYTF. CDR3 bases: TGTGCCAGCGCAGTCTCGCCAGTCTATGGCTACACCTTC.

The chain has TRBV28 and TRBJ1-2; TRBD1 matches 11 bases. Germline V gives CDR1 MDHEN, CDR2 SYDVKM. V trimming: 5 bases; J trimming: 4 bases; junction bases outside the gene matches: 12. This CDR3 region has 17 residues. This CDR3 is CASSPELRTGGIYGYTF. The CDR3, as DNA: TGTGCCAGCAGTCCGGAACTGAGGACAGGGGGCATCTATGGCTACACCTTC.

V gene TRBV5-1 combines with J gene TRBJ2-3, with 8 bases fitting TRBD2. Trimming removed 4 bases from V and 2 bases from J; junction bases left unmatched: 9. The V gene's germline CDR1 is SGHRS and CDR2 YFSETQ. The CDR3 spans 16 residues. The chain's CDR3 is CASSPGASGLTDTQYF. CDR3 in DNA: TGCGCCAGCAGCCCGGGGGCTAGCGGGCTCACAGATACGCAGTATTTT.

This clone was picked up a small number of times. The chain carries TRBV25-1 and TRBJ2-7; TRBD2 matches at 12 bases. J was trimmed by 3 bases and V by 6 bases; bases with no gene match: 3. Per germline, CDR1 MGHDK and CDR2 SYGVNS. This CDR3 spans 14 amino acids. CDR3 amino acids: CASSATSGSYEQYF. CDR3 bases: TGTGCCAGCAGCGCGACTAGCGGGAGCTACGAGCAGTACTTC.

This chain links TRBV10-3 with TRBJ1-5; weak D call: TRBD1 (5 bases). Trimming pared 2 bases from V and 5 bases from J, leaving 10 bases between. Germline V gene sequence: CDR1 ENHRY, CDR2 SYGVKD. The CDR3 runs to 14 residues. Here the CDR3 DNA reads TGTGCCATCAGTGAGGGGCAGGGCCATCAGCCCCAGCATTTT. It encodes CAISEGQGHQPQHF.

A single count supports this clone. In DNA form, the CDR3 reads TGTGCCAGCAGCGGGAGACAGGGGTTCGATCAGCCCCAGCATTTT. This sequence encodes CASSGRQGFDQPQHF. This chain connects TRBV4-2 to TRBJ1-5; TRBD1 aligns across 8 bases. This CDR3 region has 15 residues. Germline trimming cut 5 bases from V and 5 bases from J; bases unmatched to any gene: 8. CDR1 and CDR2 from the germline V gene are LGHNA and YNFKEQ.

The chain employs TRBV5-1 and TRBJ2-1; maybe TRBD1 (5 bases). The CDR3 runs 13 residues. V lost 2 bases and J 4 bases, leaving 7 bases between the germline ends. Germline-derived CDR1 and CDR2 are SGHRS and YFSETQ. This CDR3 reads CASSFYRYNEQFF. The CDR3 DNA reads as TGCGCCAGCAGCTTCTACAGGTACAATGAGCAGTTCTTC.

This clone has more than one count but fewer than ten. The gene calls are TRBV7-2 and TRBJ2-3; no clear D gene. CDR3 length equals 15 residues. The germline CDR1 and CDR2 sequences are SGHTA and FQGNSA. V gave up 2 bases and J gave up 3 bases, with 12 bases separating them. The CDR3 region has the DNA TGTGCCAGCAGCTTAACGGCTGCCAGGACAGATACGCAGTATTTT. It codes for CASSLTAARTDTQYF.

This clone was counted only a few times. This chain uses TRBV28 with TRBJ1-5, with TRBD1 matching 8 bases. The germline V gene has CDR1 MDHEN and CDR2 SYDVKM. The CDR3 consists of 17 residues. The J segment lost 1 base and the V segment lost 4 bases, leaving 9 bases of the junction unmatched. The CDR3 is CASSSPAGGGSNQPQHF. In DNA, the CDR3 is TGTGCCAGCAGTTCGCCGGCAGGGGGCGGCAGCAATCAGCCCCAGCATTTT.

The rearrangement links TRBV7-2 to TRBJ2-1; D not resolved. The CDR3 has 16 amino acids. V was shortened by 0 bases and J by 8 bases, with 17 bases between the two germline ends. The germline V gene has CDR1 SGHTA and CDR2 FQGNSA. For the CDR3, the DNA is TGTGCCAGCAGCTTAGCGGTATTGAGCAGTCCAGATGAGCAGTTCTTC. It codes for CASSLAVLSSPDEQFF.